These 20 T cell receptor beta chains share one sample of origin, sequenced in a study of beta chain features in type 1 diabetes. The sequenced template was cDNA made from the entire isolated RNA. Measured with immunoSEQ multiplex PCR; TCRdb has only the in-frame clones, and not every one. The sample carries around 280,000 clones, approximately 8% recorded once. Sequencing used central memory CD4+ T cells from blood. These receptor sequences come from a woman between 18 and 29 years old in good health.

This clone was recorded a few times. CDR3 DNA sequence: TGTGCCAGCAGTTCACCGGGCCCACCCTACGAGCAGTACTTC. Amino acids: CASSSPGPPYEQYF. This rearrangement joins TRBV6-6 to TRBJ2-7; D uncertain. CDR3 size: 14 residues. V dropped 4 bases and J dropped 2 bases, with 12 bases sitting between them. CDR1 and CDR2 (germline): MNHNY, SVGAGI (reference sequence).

There are many counts of this clone. This chain links TRBV19 with TRBJ2-3, with D tentatively TRBD2 (7 bases). V lost 6 bases and J 4 bases, leaving 17 bases between the germline ends. The CDR3 spans 15 residues. Germline assignment: CDR1 LNHDA and CDR2 SQIVND (reference sequence). CDR3 bases: TGTGCCAGTAGCTACAGGGAGGGGATCGCAGATACGCAGTATTTT. Translating gives CASSYREGIADTQYF.

V is TRBV28 and J is TRBJ1-6; TRBD1 might be the D (5 bases). V shed 5 bases and J shed 14 bases, with 10 bases lying between them. Germline values: CDR1 MDHEN, CDR2 SYDVKM. This CDR3 has 11 amino acids. CDR3: CASSPLGALHF. In DNA form, the CDR3 reads TGTGCCAGCAGTCCCCTGGGGGCCCTCCACTTT.

The chain carries TRBV29-1 and TRBJ2-3; D not resolved. The germline V gene encodes CDR1 SQVTM and CDR2 ANQGSEA. This CDR3 has 13 residues. V was trimmed by 8 bases and J by 4 bases, leaving 16 bases between them. In nucleotides, the CDR3 is TGCAGCAGCTCGATAGGCCGGGCAGATACGCAGTATTTT. This translates into CSSSIGRADTQYF.

This chain links TRBV4-2 with TRBJ2-2, with D maybe TRBD2 (6 bases). The CDR3 totals 15 residues. Germline V gene lookup returns CDR1 LGHNA and CDR2 YNFKEQ. V was trimmed by 3 bases and J by 6 bases, leaving 14 bases between them. The chain's CDR3 is CASSQHQTRSGELFF. CDR3 DNA: TGTGCCAGCAGCCAGCACCAGACTAGATCCGGGGAGCTGTTTTTT.

As to this clone: Other DNA sequences of this sample code for an identical CDR3. V gene TRBV7-9 combines with J gene TRBJ2-3; D gene unclear. V dropped 1 base and J dropped 3 bases, with 5 bases sitting between them. Looked up from germline, CDR1 is SEHNR and CDR2 is FQNEAQ (reference sequence). The CDR3 has 13 amino acids. CDR3 protein: CASSLEGTDTQYF. The CDR3 region has the DNA TGTGCCAGCAGCTTAGAAGGTACAGATACGCAGTATTTT.

This clone was counted between two and nine times. V usage is TRBV5-1 and J usage is TRBJ1-4; 9 nucleotides agree with TRBD1. After removal of 4 bases from V and 5 bases from J, the junction contained 6 bases not matched to a gene. Per the germline V gene, CDR1 is SGHRS and CDR2 is YFSETQ. The CDR3 consists of 15 residues. The CDR3 region has the DNA TGCGCCAGCAGCACGACGGGACAGGGCAATGAAAAACTGTTTTTT. As protein: CASSTTGQGNEKLFF.

As concerns this clone: Distinct nucleotide sequences in the sample also encode this CDR3. This chain uses TRBV4-3 with TRBJ2-5; D is unclear. The CDR3 has 14 amino acids. V shed 1 base and J shed 1 base, with 7 bases lying between them. From germline, CDR1 is LGHNA and CDR2 YSLEER. In DNA form, the CDR3 reads TGCGCCAGCAGCCAAGGGGTGGGCCAAGAGACCCAGTACTTC. This encodes CASSQGVGQETQYF.

V is TRBV25-1 and J is TRBJ1-4; TRBD1 agrees at 7 bases. The V segment lost 3 bases and the J segment 0 bases; nucleotides outside the gene matches: 4. This CDR3 has 16 amino acids. The V gene's germline CDR1 is MGHDK and CDR2 SYGVNS. CDR3 DNA: TGTGCCAGCAGTGACACGACAGGGACAACTAATGAAAAACTGTTTTTT. Translated, it gives CASSDTTGTTNEKLFF.

This clone was detected many times. V is TRBV28 and J is TRBJ2-5; 7 positions match TRBD2. J was trimmed by 5 bases and V by 6 bases; bases with no gene match: 12. There are 15 residues in the CDR3. CDR1 and CDR2 from the germline V gene are MDHEN and SYDVKM. DNA of the CDR3: TGTGCCAGCAGCGGGACCGGACTAGTCAGCGAGACCCAGTACTTC. The encoded protein is CASSGTGLVSETQYF.

This clone was seen a few times. This sequence joins TRBV13 and TRBJ1-2; 8 bases agree with TRBD1. The V segment lost 4 bases and the J segment 4 bases; nucleotides outside the gene matches: 2. The CDR3 spans 13 residues. The V gene's germline CDR1 is PRHDT and CDR2 FYEKMQ (reference sequence). The DNA of the CDR3 is TGTGCCAGCAGCTACGACAGGGGCTATGGCTACACCTTC. Residues: CASSYDRGYGYTF.

V and J are TRBV7-9 and TRBJ2-5, with D tentatively TRBD1 (6 bases). Trimming cost V 7 bases and J 1 base, with 13 bases left between them. This CDR3 contains 14 residues. Germline lookup yields CDR1 SEHNR and CDR2 FQNEAQ (reference sequence). CDR3 DNA: TGTGCCAGCATGGTGGGGACAACCCAAGAGACCCAGTACTTC. This codes for CASMVGTTQETQYF.

Only a few counts were recorded for this clone. The chain has TRBV14 and TRBJ2-5; 9 bases fit TRBD2. CDR3 length: 17 residues. CDR1 is SGHDN and CDR2 is FVKESK in the germline V gene. J gave up 5 bases and V 3 bases, and 13 bases lay outside the gene matches. CDR3 in DNA: TGTGCCAGCAGCCAGCGATCTCCGGGACTAGCTTGGGAGACCCAGTACTTC. Protein: CASSQRSPGLAWETQYF.

This clone showed up many times. The V and J genes are TRBV7-9 and TRBJ2-3, with 8 nucleotides matching TRBD2. Germline V gene sequence: CDR1 SEHNR, CDR2 FQNEAQ (reference sequence). Trimming at V came to 5 bases and at J to 2 bases, leaving 12 bases not matched to a gene. CDR3 length: 17 residues. This CDR3 reads CASSTTTSASVTDTQYF. As DNA, the CDR3 is TGTGCCAGCAGCACCACGACTAGCGCCTCGGTCACAGATACGCAGTATTTT.

This clone was detected a few times. The chain is built from TRBV18 and TRBJ2-1; 8 bases are a match to TRBD1. Germline V gives CDR1 KGHSH, CDR2 LQKENI. This CDR3 comprises 17 residues. The J segment lost 5 bases and the V segment lost 4 bases, leaving 13 bases of the junction unmatched. CDR3 sequence: CASSRGLDRERDNEQFF. Written as DNA, the CDR3 is TGTGCCAGCTCACGGGGTTTGGACAGGGAGCGCGACAATGAGCAGTTCTTC.

The table lists this clone with a few counts. With a far larger clone one base away, a read error is the likely cause. The rearrangement links TRBV28 to TRBJ1-2; 7 positions match TRBD1. The CDR3 extends over 14 amino acids. The J segment lost 6 bases and the V segment lost 7 bases, leaving 11 bases of the junction unmatched. Germline values: CDR1 MDHEN, CDR2 SYDVKM. The CDR3, as DNA: TGTGCCAGCACCGCGACAGGGATTTGGGATGGCTACACCTTC. Translation gives CASTATGIWDGYTF.

The chain employs TRBV15 and TRBJ2-5; D perhaps matches TRBD2 (5 bases). The germline V gene encodes CDR1 LNHNV and CDR2 YYDKDF (reference sequence). V was trimmed by 4 bases and J by 5 bases, leaving 11 bases between them. This CDR3 has 13 residues. CDR3 sequence: CATSKRDEETQYF. CDR3 in DNA: TGTGCCACCAGCAAGAGGGATGAGGAGACCCAGTACTTC.

This clone was counted ten times or more. V and J are TRBV7-9 and TRBJ2-5; D might be TRBD1 or TRBD2, each matching 5 bases. Germline CDR1 reads SEHNR; CDR2 reads FQNEAQ (reference sequence). The length of the CDR3 is 14 residues. Deletions cut 5 bases from V and 9 bases from J, with 19 bases between. CDR3 in amino acids: CASSTPGDPRAQYF. The CDR3 DNA follows: TGTGCCAGCAGCACCCCCGGGGACCCCCGGGCCCAGTACTTC.

Notes on this clone: An end of the junction does not agree with germline; a read error may underlie this. The chain uses TRBV5-4 and TRBJ1-4, with D perhaps matching TRBD1 (5 bases). The germline gives CDR1 SGHNT, CDR2 YYREEE (reference sequence). The CDR3 is 16 residues long. CDR3 nucleotide sequence: TGCGCCAGCAGCCAAGGGGAAAACAGAGGTGGTGAAAAACTGTTTTTT. Translated, it gives CASSQGENRGGEKLFF.

The chain uses TRBV18 and TRBJ1-4; tentatively, D is TRBD1 (6 bases). Looked up from germline, CDR1 is KGHSH and CDR2 is LQKENI. The V and J ends lost 2 bases and 8 bases respectively, with 12 bases between them. CDR3 length: 14 residues. CDR3 nucleotides: TGTGCCAGCTCACCATCAGGGGTGGGCGAAAAACTGTTTTTT. Its translation is CASSPSGVGEKLFF.